Reported below is one T cell receptor beta chain. Which antigen it targets is not known. One base away there is no much larger clone; base qualities are not given. The cohort consisted of 600 to 700 healthy bone marrow donors. Cohort members were all nominally healthy when sampled, although unrecorded immune exposures were likely present. The donor tested CMV seropositive, placing the donor among the 290 or so seropositive members of the cohort. Every donor gave a peripheral blood sample, and the peripheral blood mononuclear cells from that sample were used for TCR beta sequencing. Genomic DNA was extracted from the blood cell samples with the Qiagen DNeasy Blood Extraction Kit. Libraries were prepared through the immunoSEQ multiplex PCR assay. For the multiplex PCR, a mixture combining 60 forward primers for TCR Vbeta segments and 13 reverse primers for TCR Jbeta segments was used. The CDR3 region of rearranged TCR beta genes was amplified from genomic DNA by a multiplex PCR assay. Amplified TCR beta libraries were sequenced as 87-base-pair reads on the Illumina HiSeq System. On the authors' methods: A later analysis tallied tens of millions of unique TCR beta chains across the 700 or so repertoires, and approximately 12 million of those chains were shared by two or more donors. A nearest-neighbor algorithm error-corrected the raw reads and collapsed the reads into unique sequences, merging closely related sequences to remove PCR and sequencing errors. CDR3 sequences were aligned to IMGT reference sequences to assign V, D and J gene segments. For a sequence to be retained, a match of at least six nucleotides to both a V gene segment and a J gene segment was required. Rearrangements were called productive when the CDR3 lacked stop codons and stayed in frame with V and J; all others were non-productive. Following IMGT convention, CDR3 was defined as the stretch from the second conserved V-encoded cysteine up to the conserved J-encoded phenylalanine. The earlier analysis of about 620 of the donors excluded sequences that lacked an unambiguous match to a single V gene segment. An earlier analysis of roughly 590 of the donors called V segments functional above 56.7% productive rearrangements and segregating when the between-donor standard deviation exceeded 5%. To diagnose cytomegalovirus status from the catalog of TCR beta chain sequences, a statistical classification framework was built. In a later analysis, V and J genes were assigned by comparing TCR nucleotide sequences against IMGT/GENE-DB human TR gene sequences. In a later analysis, CDR3 sequences and most-parsimonious VDJ recombination scenarios were assigned using the TCRdist pipeline. In a later analysis, every TCR beta chain was defined by the combination of its CDR3 amino acid sequence and its V-gene family, and reads without a unique V-gene family were dropped. To address suspected cross-contamination and a sequencing artifact, a later analysis removed approximately 600 highly shared, low-generation-probability nucleotide sequences. For each public chain, a later analysis derived a clonal expansion index from normalized ranks of inferred template counts within each repertoire. In a later analysis, generation probabilities were computed with a VDJ recombination model fitted to out-of-frame rearrangements, and the resulting probabilities were checked against IGoR. In a later analysis, hypergeometric tests were used to score TCR-TCR, TCR-HLA and TCR-CMV co-occurrence, with a repertoire-size bias correction applied to TCR pairs. A later analysis estimated false discovery rates by permuting HLA or CMV assignments 20 times. A later analysis grouped co-occurring TCRs with DBSCAN, adding TCRdist sequence similarity when clustering within HLA-allele-positive subsets. For co-occurrence clustering, repertoires with fewer than 30,000 or more than 120,000 public chains were excluded, along with 5 or 6 repertoires with anomalous nucleotide sharing. Not all clones reach the TCRdb copy of this immuneACCESS table, which keeps in-frame sequences only. Checked studies attribute under half of the gap to unresolved V genes and leave the rest unexplained. That table is the source of V, J and clone size, and D and trimming were worked out from the DNA. The sample table contains fewer than 100,000 clones; only one count was recorded for about 80% of them. Over 15% of the sample comes from the top ten.

The sample belongs to a study of cytomegalovirus exposure and HLA in healthy donors (dated by TCRdb to the late 2010s). With regard to the full study: According to an earlier analysis of several hundred of the donors, some 170 million T cells yielded 120 million or so unique TCR beta sequences and 276 Gb of sequence data. An early release covering 550 to 650 HLA-typed donors comprised about 310 gigabases of sequencing data and tens of millions of unique TCR sequences. Among the roughly 400 genotyped donors, approximately 82% belonged to the genetic ancestry cluster associated with self-reported Caucasian donors. The study aimed to test whether cataloging public T cell receptors could reveal signatures of past pathogen exposure. Using immunosequencing, the study profiled T cell repertoires from 500 to 800 subjects and related those repertoires to cytomegalovirus serostatus. Along with the approximately 600-subject first cohort, a separate validation cohort of over 90 different subjects was used. High-throughput TCR immunosequencing, statistical association of individual TCRs with disease status, and machine learning were combined to predict cytomegalovirus infection status. A later analysis re-analyzed previously published TCR beta repertoires from several hundred donors and added high-resolution HLA genotyping to study TCR occurrence patterns. Rather than using new phenotypic data, the later analysis identified candidate immune exposures from TCR beta sequences and from how often those sequences occurred across donors. An earlier analysis of 587 of the donors applied high-throughput TCR beta sequencing to assess whether each TCR beta V gene segment acted as functional or pseudogenic. Donor age, sex, ethnicity and CMV serostatus were collected together with the repertoire data. In a later genetic analysis, genome-wide SNP genotypes for about three fifths of the roughly 670 donors were used, and that subset was treated as a discovery cohort. All discovery cohort repertoires had been generated using a single sequencing platform. HLA typing covered class I and class II loci at four-digit resolution. Typing coverage varied by locus: 629-630 donors for A, B, C, DRB1 and DQB1; approximately 500 for DQA1; 600 to 610 for DPA1; some 470 for DPB1. A handful of DR-DQ haplotypes were handled as single units for association and clustering because linkage in the cohort was strong. Among a few hundred genotyped donors of the cohort, an average of roughly 240,000 unique TCR beta nucleotide sequences were sequenced per donor, roughly 20% of them non-productive. What the work shows at the level of the full study, not this receptor alone: In an earlier analysis of some 540 of the donors, most TCR beta V segments appeared in productive rearrangements about 87% or about 30% of the time, broadly matching IMGT annotations. When HLA alleles, especially DR and DQ, strongly co-occurred, TCR associations were difficult to assign to individual alleles. Some IMGT-functional V segments, including TRBV6-2 and TRBV6-3, could not be distinguished by the 87-base-pair reads and were therefore excluded. The only immune exposure information available for the cohort was CMV serostatus. The authors suggested that the approach could potentially be extended to other disease states and immunological phenotypes. Cytomegalovirus status was reported to be diagnosed by the classifier with high specificity and sensitivity in both the original and validation cohorts. A further reported finding was that TCR beta sequences accurately predicted the HLA-A and HLA-B alleles for most subjects in the first cohort. According to a later analysis, parvovirus B19, influenza, CMV and Epstein-Barr virus appeared linked to several top co-occurrence clusters. Only TCR beta chains were sequenced in this cohort, and the absence of alpha or paired-chain data limited detectable features. A group of highly shared sequence variants was considered likely to be a technical artifact of the sequencing pipeline. Presence/absence analyses assumed roughly uniform sequencing depth across donors, an assumption that may not hold. A later analysis found that HLA-associated TCR beta chains were more clonally expanded and had lower generation probabilities than equally common non-associated chains. According to a later genetic analysis, donors in an Asian-associated ancestry cluster had fewer N-insertions in productive TCRs than the approximately 690-donor mean. A later analysis found that TCR association rates varied across HLA loci, with DRB1 alleles showing the most associated TCRs and HLA-C alleles the fewest. Linkage disequilibrium might explain the correlated functional status among segregating V segments, but an unknown experimental factor could not be ruled out. An association between a missense DCLRE1C variant and V-gene and J-gene trimming of TCR beta chains was found in a later genetic analysis and replicated in an independent cohort. Specific HLA alleles were associated with over 15,000 TCR beta sequences at a false discovery rate of 0.05 in a later analysis. A total of 164 TCR beta chains were listed by the study as associated with cytomegalovirus. In vitro tests confirmed that a few of the cytomegalovirus-associated TCR beta chains recognize cytomegalovirus antigens. Because some donors lacked HLA typing at each locus, the association tests relied only on the typed subset. Most TCR sequences were observed very rarely across donors, whereas some public TCRs were present in many individuals. The earlier analysis of fewer than 750 of the donors excluded around 17 rarely observed V segments, including chromosome 9 orphons, because counts were too low. In a later analysis, most CMV-associated TCR beta chains were found to appear HLA-restricted, with HLA associations seemingly driven largely by CMV exposure.

From V the trimming removes 5 bases and from J it removes 3 bases, while the gene matches leave 9 bases of the junction unaccounted for. The CDR3 runs 15 residues from the cysteine to the phenylalanine. The sequence is cut down to CDR3 DNA, 45 bases in frame from base 1. In the germline V gene, CDR1 corresponds to MDHEN and CDR2 to SYDVKM. This TCR derives from a man aged 55 to 70 in good health and CMV-seropositive. What was sequenced was PBMCs. In this chain, TRBV28 is recombined with TRBJ2-5; TRBD1 agrees with 7 junctional bases. The DNA sequence is as follows: TGTGCCAGCAGTGCACAGGGGTGGGGCGAAGAGACCCAGTACTTC. Its coded protein is CASSAQGWGEETQYF.